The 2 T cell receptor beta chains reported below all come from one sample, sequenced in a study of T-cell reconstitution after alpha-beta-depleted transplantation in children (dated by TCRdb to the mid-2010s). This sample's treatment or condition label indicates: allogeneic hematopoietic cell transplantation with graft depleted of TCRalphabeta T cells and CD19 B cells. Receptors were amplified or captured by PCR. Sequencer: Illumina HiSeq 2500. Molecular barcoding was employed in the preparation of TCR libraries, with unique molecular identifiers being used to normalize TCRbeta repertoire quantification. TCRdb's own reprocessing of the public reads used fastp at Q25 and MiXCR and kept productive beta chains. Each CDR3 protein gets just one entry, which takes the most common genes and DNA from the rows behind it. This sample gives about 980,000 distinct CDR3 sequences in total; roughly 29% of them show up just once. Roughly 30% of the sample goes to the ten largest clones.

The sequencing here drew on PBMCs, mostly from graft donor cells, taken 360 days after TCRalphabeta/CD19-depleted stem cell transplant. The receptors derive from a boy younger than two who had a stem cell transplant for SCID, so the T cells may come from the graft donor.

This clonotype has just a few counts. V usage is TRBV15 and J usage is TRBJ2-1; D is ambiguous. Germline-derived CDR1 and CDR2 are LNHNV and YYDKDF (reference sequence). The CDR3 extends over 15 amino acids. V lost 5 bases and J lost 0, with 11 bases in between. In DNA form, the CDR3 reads TGTGCCACCAGCCCTAGTTTCCCCTCCTACAATGAGCAGTTCTTC. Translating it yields CATSPSFPSYNEQFF.

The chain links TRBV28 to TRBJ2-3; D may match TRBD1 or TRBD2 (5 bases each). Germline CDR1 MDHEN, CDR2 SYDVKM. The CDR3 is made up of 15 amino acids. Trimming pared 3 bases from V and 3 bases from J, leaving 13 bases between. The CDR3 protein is CASSLAPGTTDTQYF. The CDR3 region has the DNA TGTGCCAGCAGTTTGGCCCCCGGGACGACAGATACGCAGTATTTT.